This section outlines one T cell receptor beta chain sequence together with its context. Its target is not known. CDR1 and CDR2 (germline): SQVTM, ANQGSEA. With V trimmed by 7 bases and J by 4 bases, 7 bases remained unmatched. CDR3 length: 13 residues. The sample is drawn from a study of siplizumab effects on memory and regulatory T cells. General study points: Unstimulated naive T cells seemed to show more diversity than memory cells did, and they also seemed to be among the major contributors to the alloresponse. Poor capture below about 10^-5 frequency left most alloreactive clones unmapped to unstimulated subsets.

Only in-frame clones appear in the TCRdb table, and some are missing; sequencing was by immunoSEQ multiplex PCR. The repertoire holds approximately 100,000 clones, with approximately 91% as singletons. V and J are TRBV29-1 and TRBJ1-5, with 7 bases aligning to TRBD1. Sequencing input: non-Treg CD4+ T cells sorted from blood. This TCR derives from a human donor in good health. The CDR3 protein is CSAGTARNQPQHF. The CDR3 DNA follows: TGCAGCGCTGGGACAGCTAGAAATCAGCCCCAGCATTTT.